There are many counts of the clone carrying this T cell receptor beta chain. Its specificity is not known. This sample is part of a study of read filtering for tumor transcriptome and immune sequencing. The study's findings and limits: About four fifths of IR-seq clonotypes had a single read, yet these held 3% to 4% of reads. Even smaller IR-seq throughput identified most shared clonotypes.

This library used approximately 0.4 ug RNA and molecular barcoded adaptors spanning alpha/delta and beta/gamma chains. TCRdb re-derived calls from the reads in MiXCR, one entry per CDR3 protein. The data show approximately 140,000 distinct CDR3 sequences, with under 15% seen just once and roughly 7.6% held by the top ten. The CDR3 length is 16 residues. Germline V gives CDR1 SGHVS, CDR2 FQNEAQ. Trimming removed 5 bases from V and 3 bases from J; junction bases left unmatched: 8. Sequenced material: a population of CD138-negative cells sorted from bone marrow. The TCR originated in a donor at least 40 years old with multiple myeloma. The chain links TRBV7-8 to TRBJ2-3, with TRBD1 identical over 10 bases. The CDR3 spells CASSARRDRGTDTQYF. DNA for the CDR3: TGTGCCAGCAGCGCTCGGCGGGACAGGGGTACAGATACGCAGTATTTT. Full variable domain (remainder filled in from reference TRBV7-8 and TRBJ2-3): GAGVSQSPRYKVAKRGQDVALRCDPISGHVSLFWYQQALGQGPEFLTYFQNEAQLDKSGLPSDRFFAERPEGSVSTLKIQRTQQEDSAVYLCASSARRDRGTDTQYFGPGTRLTVL.